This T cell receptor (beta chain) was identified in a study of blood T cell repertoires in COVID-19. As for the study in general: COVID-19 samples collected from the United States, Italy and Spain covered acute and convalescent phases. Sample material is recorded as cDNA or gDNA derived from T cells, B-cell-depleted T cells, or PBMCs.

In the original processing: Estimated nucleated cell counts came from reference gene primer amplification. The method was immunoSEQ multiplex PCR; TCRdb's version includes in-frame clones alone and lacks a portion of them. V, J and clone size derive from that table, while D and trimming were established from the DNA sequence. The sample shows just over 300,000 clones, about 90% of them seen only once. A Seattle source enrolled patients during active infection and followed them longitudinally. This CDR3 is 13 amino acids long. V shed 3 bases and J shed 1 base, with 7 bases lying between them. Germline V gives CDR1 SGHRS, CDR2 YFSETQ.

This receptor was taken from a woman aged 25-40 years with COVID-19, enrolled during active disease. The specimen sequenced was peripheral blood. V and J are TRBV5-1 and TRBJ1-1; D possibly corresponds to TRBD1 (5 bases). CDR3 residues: CASSYDRNTEAFF. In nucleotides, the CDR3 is TGCGCCAGCAGCTATGACAGGAACACTGAAGCTTTCTTT. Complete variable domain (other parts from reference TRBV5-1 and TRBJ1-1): KAGVTQTPRYLIKTRGQQVTLSCSPISGHRSVSWYQQTPGQGLQFLFEYFSETQRNKGNFPGRFSGRQFSNSRSEMNVSTLELGDSALYLCASSYDRNTEAFFGQGTRLTVV.